A single sample gave rise to the 18 T cell receptor beta chains below, sequenced in a study of blood T cells in healthy people across ages. The use of a sample-barcoded 5' primer and a J-beta primer mix characterized a second PCR of 7 to 11 cycles. TCRdb re-analysed the 5' RACE reads in MiXCR, keeping a single row per CDR3 protein. Of 850,000 to 1,300,000 distinct CDR3 sequences listed, 40% to 45% were seen once; the top ten hold under 20%. What was sequenced was blood. The receptors were sampled from a woman aged 55-70 years in good health.

V usage is TRBV11-2 and J usage is TRBJ2-4; maybe TRBD1 (5 bases). The assigned J gene may be wrong: the sequence end matches TRBJ2-7 better. CDR1 SGHAT and CDR2 FQNNGV come from the germline V gene. The CDR3 consists of 15 residues. CDR3 nucleotides: TGTGCCAGCAGCTTCAAGGGGCTCGGATCTTACGAGCAGTACTTC. Encoded protein: CASSFKGLGSYEQYF.

The J gene is TRBJ2-2, the V gene TRBV12-3 or TRBV12-4, with a tentative D call TRBD2 (6 bases). This CDR3 comprises 14 residues. V was pared by 5 bases and J by 4 bases, with 11 bases between. CDR3 bases: TGTGCCAGCAGTATTAGCGGTAGCACCGGGGAGCTGTTTTTT. Translating it yields CASSISGSTGELFF.

The chain uses TRBV29-1 and TRBJ2-4, with D perhaps matching TRBD2 (5 bases). The J call may be faulty, since TRBJ2-5 better matches the DNA end. This CDR3 spans 15 amino acids. Germline CDR1 reads SQVTM; CDR2 reads ANQGSEA. CDR3 sequence reads: CSVVSTEVVVETQYF. For the CDR3, the DNA is TGCAGCGTTGTTAGTACGGAGGTCGTTGTTGAGACCCAGTACTTC.

This sequence joins TRBV20-1 and TRBJ2-1; possibly TRBD1 or TRBD2 for D (7 bases each). Germline lookup yields CDR1 DFQATT and CDR2 SNEGSKA (reference sequence). The CDR3 has 14 amino acids. The CDR3 DNA sequence: TGCAGCGCCGACAGCGGGACAGTGAACAATGAGCAGTTCTTC. This gives the protein CSADSGTVNNEQFF.

This clonotype was observed a handful of times. The CDR3 DNA is TGTGCCAGCAGCTTAGATCCCTATAGCAATCAGCCCCAGCATTTT. It codes for CASSLDPYSNQPQHF. This chain connects TRBV7-2 to TRBJ1-5; D remains unclear. The CDR3 consists of 15 residues. Germline assignment: CDR1 SGHTA and CDR2 FQGNSA. The V and J ends lost 1 base and 0 bases respectively, with 7 bases between them.

This clonotype occurred a few times. V gene TRBV10-3 combines with J gene TRBJ2-5; the D is unclear. V gave up 3 bases and J gave up 3 bases, with 5 bases separating them. Germline assignment: CDR1 ENHRY and CDR2 SYGVKD. The CDR3 has 12 residues. CDR3 in amino acids: CAISDMEETQYF. CDR3 sequence (DNA): TGTGCCATCAGTGATATGGAAGAGACCCAGTACTTC.

This clonotype occurred a few times. The chain joins TRBV5-1 to TRBJ2-5; tentatively, D is TRBD2 (6 bases). Trimming left V 1 base short and J 4 bases short, with 14 bases between. The CDR3 has 15 residues. The germline V gene has CDR1 SGHRS and CDR2 YFSETQ. Here the CDR3 reads CASSLWEEGRETQYF. The CDR3 coding sequence is TGCGCCAGCAGCTTGTGGGAGGAAGGAAGAGAGACCCAGTACTTC.

The chain couples TRBV6-1 to TRBJ2-3; 7 bases are shared with TRBD2. J lost 2 bases, V lost 5 bases, and 10 bases had no gene match. This CDR3 region has 16 residues. Germline-derived CDR1 and CDR2 are MNHNS and SASEGT. The CDR3: CASSPLAAGNTDTQYF. CDR3 nucleotides: TGTGCCAGCAGTCCCCTAGCGGCCGGGAACACAGATACGCAGTATTTT.

The chain recombines TRBV7-2 with TRBJ1-4; TRBD1 agrees at 7 bases. After removal of 5 bases from V and 8 bases from J, the junction contained 8 bases not matched to a gene. The CDR3 consists of 14 residues. The V gene's germline CDR1 is SGHTA and CDR2 FQGNSA. The DNA of the CDR3 is TGTGCCAGCAGCCCTGGGACAGCCTACGAAAAACTGTTTTTT. Protein: CASSPGTAYEKLFF.

This clonotype has at least ten counts. The V gene is TRBV10-3, the J gene TRBJ2-7; D unclear. Trimming removed 2 bases from V and 3 bases from J, with 11 bases in between. The CDR3 covers 14 residues. Germline V gene lookup returns CDR1 ENHRY and CDR2 SYGVKD. CDR3 amino acids: CAISEDWRNYEQYF. CDR3 nucleotide sequence: TGTGCCATCAGTGAGGACTGGAGAAACTACGAGCAGTACTTC.

The chain uses TRBV7-2 and TRBJ2-3; D remains unclear. V was trimmed by 5 bases and J by 4 bases, leaving 13 bases between them. Germline CDR1 is SGHTA and CDR2 is FQGNSA. CDR3 length: 14 amino acids. In DNA, the CDR3 is TGTGCCAGCAGCCGCAGGCCAACGGCAGATACGCAGTATTTT. Translation gives CASSRRPTADTQYF.

The gene calls are TRBV12-3 or TRBV12-4 and TRBJ1-1, with D possibly matching TRBD1 (6 bases). Trimming removed 7 bases from V and 5 bases from J, with 17 bases in between. The CDR3 has 14 amino acids. CDR3 nucleotides: TGTGCCAGCACCCAGGGGTCCCTTGCTACTGAAGCTTTCTTT. Translated, it gives CASTQGSLATEAFF.

J is TRBJ2-1 and V is TRBV27, with 9 bases fitting TRBD1. V dropped 5 bases and J dropped 9; count of bases not matched to a gene: 5. CDR3 size: 13 residues. CDR1 and CDR2 (germline): MNHEY, SMNVEV (reference sequence). This CDR3 reads CASSLTGGVEQFF. Here the CDR3 DNA reads TGTGCCAGCAGTCTCACAGGGGGCGTTGAGCAGTTCTTC.

The J gene is TRBJ2-7, the V gene TRBV20-1; 10 nucleotides align to TRBD2. Germline V lookup: CDR1 DFQATT, CDR2 SNEGSKA (reference sequence). The trim removed 5 bases at V and 2 bases at J, leaving 9 bases unmatched. This CDR3 comprises 15 residues. The CDR3 here is CSAQPGLAAAYEQYF. CDR3 DNA: TGCAGTGCTCAGCCCGGACTAGCGGCCGCCTACGAGCAGTACTTC.

V usage is TRBV5-1 and J usage is TRBJ2-1, with D tentatively TRBD1 or TRBD2 (5 bases each). The last part of the DNA fits TRBJ2-7 better; the J call may be wrong. Germline lookup yields CDR1 SGHRS and CDR2 YFSETQ. The CDR3 consists of 13 residues. The CDR3 here is CASSIGTYNEQYF. CDR3 in DNA: TGCGCCAGCAGCATCGGGACCTACAATGAGCAGTACTTC.

The genes are TRBV28 and TRBJ2-1, with D perhaps matching TRBD1 or TRBD2 (5 bases each). Germline assignment: CDR1 MDHEN and CDR2 SYDVKM. The CDR3 contains 16 residues. V was cut by 7 bases and J by 4 bases, with 20 bases left in between. In nucleotides, the CDR3 is TGTGCCAGCACCGAACGGCCGGGACGGGCATACAATGAGCAGTTCTTC. It is translated as CASTERPGRAYNEQFF. The full variable domain, rest sourced from reference TRBV28 and TRBJ2-1, is DVKVTQSSRYLVKRTGEKVFLECVQDMDHENMFWYRQDPGLGLRLIYFSYDVKMKEKGDIPEGYSVSREKKERFSLILESASTNQTSMYLCASTERPGRAYNEQFFGPGTRLTVL.

This chain connects TRBV7-6 to TRBJ2-7; TRBD2 is a possible D gene (5 bases). With 7 bases removed from V and 1 base from J, the gap between germline ends came to 14 bases. Germline V gene data show CDR1 as SGHVS and CDR2 as FNYEAQ. The CDR3 runs 14 residues. The CDR3, as DNA: TGTGCCAGCATTAAGGAACTAGATTCCTACGAGCAGTACTTC. It yields the protein CASIKELDSYEQYF.

V usage is TRBV10-1 and J usage is TRBJ2-1; D ambiguous. The germline CDR1 and CDR2 sequences are WNHNN and SYGVQD (reference sequence). The V gene lost 6 bases and the J gene lost 2 bases, with 11 bases spanning the gap. This CDR3 is built from 14 residues. The CDR3 nucleotides read TGCGCCAGCAGCGAAAGTGACCCCTACAATGAGCAGTTCTTC. Its protein is CASSESDPYNEQFF.